This passage covers 32 T cell receptor beta chains from one sample sequenced in a study of T cells in Graves' hyperthyroidism and ophthalmopathy. The source material, RNA transcripts, was used to amplify TCR beta CDR3 regions. The primer set for the first-round RT-PCR of the TCR CDR3 was HTBI. TCRdb redid the calling of the multiplex PCR reads with MiXCR, one entry per CDR3 protein. The sample has some 510,000 distinct CDR3 sequences; around 21% are singletons. What was sequenced was blood. Receptor source: a man aged 18 to 35 with Graves' hyperthyroidism.

This clonotype was seen repeatedly, ten times or more. The V and J genes are TRBV14 and TRBJ1-1, with TRBD1 matching over 8 bases. After removal of 4 bases from V and 4 bases from J, the junction contained 8 bases not matched to a gene. CDR3 length: 15 amino acids. CDR1 and CDR2 (germline): SGHDN, FVKESK. The CDR3 DNA sequence: TGTGCCAGCAGCCCGAGGACAGGGCGAGGCACTGAAGCTTTCTTT. Protein product: CASSPRTGRGTEAFF.

This clonotype was seen a few times. The chain carries TRBV3-1 and TRBJ2-2; 8 bases fit TRBD1. The CDR3 covers 15 residues. The V gene end was trimmed by 3 bases and the J gene end by 7 bases; junction bases not matched to a gene: 7. Germline CDR1 is LGHDT and CDR2 is YNNKEL (reference sequence). The CDR3 DNA reads as TGTGCCAGCAGCCACACCGGACAGGGTGGCGGGGAGCTGTTTTTT. It codes for CASSHTGQGGGELFF.

This clonotype has more than one count but fewer than ten. This may stem from a read error, because a much larger clone lies one nucleotide away. This rearrangement joins TRBV30 to TRBJ1-2, with D hard to call. Germline V gene data show CDR1 as GTSNPN and CDR2 as SVGIG (reference sequence). CDR3 size: 15 residues. Trimming left V 0 bases short and J 4 bases short, with 15 bases between. The CDR3 region has the DNA TGTGCCTGGAGTGTTTGGTCCCACGGGCCCTATGGCTACACCTTC. This translates into CAWSVWSHGPYGYTF.

This clonotype was counted at least ten times. J is TRBJ2-4 and V is TRBV5-1; D is unresolved. The germline V and J ends were trimmed by 6 bases and 2 bases, with 9 bases remaining between them. CDR3 length equals 13 residues. The germline gives CDR1 SGHRS, CDR2 YFSETQ. CDR3 in DNA: TGCGCCAGCAAAGAATCTCCCAAAAACATTCAGTACTTC. It codes for CASKESPKNIQYF. Looking up the rest from reference TRBV5-1 and TRBJ2-4 gives the full variable domain: KAGVTQTPRYLIKTRGQQVTLSCSPISGHRSVSWYQQTPGQGLQFLFEYFSETQRNKGNFPGRFSGRQFSNSRSEMNVSTLELGDSALYLCASKESPKNIQYFGAGTRLSVL.

This clonotype was detected only once. The rearrangement links TRBV9 to TRBJ1-2, with a weak D call TRBD1 (5 bases). Trimming took off 0 bases at V and 1 base at J, with 10 bases between the two ends. This CDR3 has 15 residues. Germline V gene data show CDR1 as SGDLS and CDR2 as YYNGEE. The CDR3 here is CASSVERGSNYGYTF. CDR3 nucleotide sequence: TGTGCCAGCAGCGTAGAGAGGGGCAGTAACTATGGCTACACCTTC.

Here the CDR3 reads CSASAGRGNQPQHF. As DNA, the CDR3 is TGCAGTGCTAGCGCCGGGAGAGGCAATCAGCCCCAGCATTTT. The rearrangement links TRBV20-1 to TRBJ1-5; D not resolved. The germline CDR1 and CDR2 sequences are DFQATT and SNEGSKA (reference sequence). Trimming removed 3 bases from V and 2 bases from J, with 11 bases in between. The CDR3 spans 14 residues.

This clonotype was observed at least ten times. The chain joins TRBV5-1 to TRBJ2-7; 9 bases align to TRBD1. V gave up 0 bases and J gave up 3 bases; unmatched junction bases: 4. Germline V gene sequence: CDR1 SGHRS, CDR2 YFSETQ. This CDR3 region has 15 residues. CDR3: CASSLDGTGIYEQYF. CDR3 sequence (DNA): TGCGCCAGCAGCTTGGATGGGACAGGGATCTACGAGCAGTACTTC. Looking up the rest from reference TRBV5-1 and TRBJ2-7 gives the full variable domain: KAGVTQTPRYLIKTRGQQVTLSCSPISGHRSVSWYQQTPGQGLQFLFEYFSETQRNKGNFPGRFSGRQFSNSRSEMNVSTLELGDSALYLCASSLDGTGIYEQYFGPGTRLTVT.

At least ten counts were recorded for this clonotype. The chain combines TRBV5-6 with TRBJ1-1, with D tentatively TRBD1 (5 bases). Trimming shortened V by 4 bases and J by 0 bases, and 10 bases separated the two germline ends. This CDR3 is built from 14 residues. In germline, CDR1 is SGHDT, CDR2 YYEEEE. The CDR3 DNA reads TGTGCCAGCAGCCCACAGGTCATGAACACTGAAGCTTTCTTT. This gives the protein CASSPQVMNTEAFF.

Many counts were recorded for this clonotype. The rearrangement joins TRBV6-5 to TRBJ2-2; D gene ambiguous. Per germline, CDR1 MNHEY and CDR2 SVGAGI. V lost 0 bases, J lost 10 bases, and 12 bases lay in between. The CDR3 extends over 14 amino acids. The CDR3 protein is CASSYSLRHAELFF. The CDR3 DNA reads as TGTGCCAGCAGTTACTCTCTCCGACATGCGGAGCTGTTTTTT.

This clonotype was counted ten times or more. The chain uses TRBV25-1 and TRBJ1-5; D call uncertain. The CDR3 covers 14 residues. Per germline, CDR1 MGHDK and CDR2 SYGVNS. V lost 7 bases and J 8 bases, leaving 18 bases between the germline ends. CDR3 amino acids: CASTTPAGEEPQHF. CDR3 bases: TGTGCCAGCACCACCCCGGCCGGAGAGGAGCCCCAGCATTTT.

The table lists this clonotype with a few counts. J is TRBJ2-2 and V is TRBV9; 8 nucleotides align to TRBD2. The CDR3 spans 15 residues. The trim removed 4 bases at V and 8 bases at J, leaving 10 bases unmatched. Germline V CDR1 and CDR2: SGDLS, YYNGEE. The CDR3: CASSPRRTSSGELFF. The CDR3 nucleotides are TGTGCCAGCAGCCCGAGGAGGACTAGCTCGGGGGAGCTGTTTTTT.

Ten or more counts support this clonotype. The rearrangement joins TRBV12-3 or TRBV12-4 to TRBJ1-5; no clear D. The CDR3 contains 13 residues. Trimming left V 6 bases short and J 4 bases short, with 10 bases between. The CDR3 nucleotides read TGTGCCAGCAGCTACAAGGGAAATCAGCCCCAGCATTTT. It is translated as CASSYKGNQPQHF.

This clonotype turned up a few times. This chain connects TRBV20-1 to TRBJ1-2, with 8 bases that match TRBD1. The CDR3 contains 13 residues. Germline CDR1 is DFQATT and CDR2 is SNEGSKA (reference sequence). V was clipped by 5 bases and J by 6 bases; unmatched bases: 8. This CDR3 is CSAPGQGRNGYTF. The DNA of the CDR3 is TGCAGTGCTCCCGGACAGGGAAGAAATGGCTACACCTTC.

This clonotype was picked up many times. The genes are TRBV6-2 or TRBV6-3 and TRBJ2-2, with D possibly TRBD2 on 8 matching bases. Trimming cost V 4 bases and J 1 base, with 22 bases left between them. This CDR3 contains 19 residues. Germline lookup yields CDR1 MNHEY and CDR2 SVGEGT. The CDR3 reads CASSSRGRGAVMNTGELFF. The CDR3 DNA reads TGTGCCAGCAGTTCAAGGGGGCGGGGGGCGGTAATGAACACCGGGGAGCTGTTTTTT.

The chain combines TRBV20-1 with TRBJ1-5; D not resolved. This CDR3 is built from 14 residues. V was pared by 1 base and J by 3 bases, with 10 bases between. Germline V gene lookup returns CDR1 DFQATT and CDR2 SNEGSKA (reference sequence). CDR3 nucleotide sequence: TGCAGTGCTAGAGGGACTTTCCACAATCAGCCCCAGCATTTT. Its translation is CSARGTFHNQPQHF.

This rearrangement joins TRBV10-1 to TRBJ1-1; D is undetermined. Germline V gives CDR1 WNHNN, CDR2 SYGVQD (reference sequence). Trimming took 8 bases from V and 6 from J, leaving 16 bases between them. The CDR3 is 13 amino acids. The CDR3 is CASGTLGRAEAFF. DNA of the CDR3: TGCGCCAGCGGTACCCTAGGGCGAGCTGAAGCTTTCTTT.

The J gene is TRBJ1-6, the V gene TRBV6-5; no firm D call. This CDR3 has 13 residues. Trimming pared 5 bases from V and 12 bases from J, leaving 14 bases between. Germline V gives CDR1 MNHEY, CDR2 SVGAGI. The CDR3 sequence is CASSNGIALPLHF. The CDR3 DNA reads TGTGCCAGCAGTAACGGCATCGCGCTACCCCTCCACTTT.

Note on this clonotype: A read error may account for a junction end that differs from germline. In nucleotides, the CDR3 is TGCGCCTGGACTGGGCGGAAGCTCATCAGGGACGAGCAGTACTTC. Translated, it gives CAWTGRKLIRDEQYF. The chain recombines TRBV30 with TRBJ2-7; D possibly matches TRBD1 or TRBD2 (5 bases each). The CDR3 runs 15 residues. Germline values: CDR1 GTSNPN, CDR2 SVGIG (reference sequence).

This clonotype was picked up many times. This chain links TRBV7-9 with TRBJ2-5; the D gene is possibly TRBD1 (6 bases). CDR1 and CDR2 (germline): SEHNR, FQNEAQ (reference sequence). This CDR3 comprises 14 residues. V lost 5 bases and J 2 bases, leaving 12 bases between the germline ends. The CDR3 DNA reads TGTGCCAGCAGCACCGGACAGCTACAAGAGACCCAGTACTTC. Its translation: CASSTGQLQETQYF.

V gene TRBV12-3 or TRBV12-4 combines with J gene TRBJ1-1; 7 nucleotides align to TRBD1. The length of the CDR3 is 13 residues. The junction had 7 bases not matched to a gene; V was cut back by 5 bases and J by 7 bases. CDR3 bases: TGTGCCAGCAGTCACAGGGGCCCTAATGAAGCTTTCTTT. Amino acid sequence: CASSHRGPNEAFF.

In its sample, this clonotype was seen many times. The rearrangement links TRBV6-2 or TRBV6-3 to TRBJ1-6; TRBD1 aligns across 12 bases. The CDR3 covers 17 residues. J gave up 7 bases and V 1 base, and 5 bases lay outside the gene matches. The germline V gene has CDR1 MNHEY and CDR2 SVGEGT. The CDR3 reads CASSYWPGTGGNSPLHF. Here the CDR3 DNA reads TGTGCCAGCAGTTACTGGCCCGGGACAGGGGGCAATTCACCCCTCCACTTT.

This clonotype was found a few times. The J gene is TRBJ2-5, the V gene TRBV2; perhaps TRBD2 as D (5 bases). The CDR3 is made up of 13 amino acids. V was shortened by 6 bases and J by 5 bases, with 13 bases between the two germline ends. Germline V gene lookup returns CDR1 SNHLY and CDR2 FYNNEI. The DNA for the CDR3 is TGTGCCAGCAGCGATAGCGAGCTGGAGACCCAGTACTTC. Amino acids: CASSDSELETQYF.

The sample holds many counts of this clonotype. The gene calls are TRBV9 and TRBJ2-7; weak D call: TRBD2 (6 bases). The V and J ends lost 4 bases and 2 bases respectively, with 16 bases between them. CDR1 and CDR2 (germline): SGDLS, YYNGEE. The CDR3 is 15 amino acids. The CDR3: CASSLSLGTAYEQYF. The CDR3 DNA sequence: TGTGCCAGCAGCTTATCCCTGGGGACTGCCTACGAGCAGTACTTC.

This chain connects TRBV15 to TRBJ1-6, with no clear D. Trimming took off 7 bases at V and 5 bases at J, with 9 bases between the two ends. This CDR3 is 13 amino acids long. The germline V gene has CDR1 LNHNV and CDR2 YYDKDF (reference sequence). In nucleotides, the CDR3 is TGTGCCACCAAGCAGAATAATAATTCACCCCTCCACTTT. It yields the protein CATKQNNNSPLHF. The full variable domain, completed using reference TRBV15 and TRBJ1-6, is DAMVIQNPRYQVTQFGKPVTLSCSQTLNHNVMYWYQQKSSQAPKLLFHYYDKDFNNEADTPDNFQSRRPNTSFCFLDIRSPGLGDTAMYLCATKQNNNSPLHFGNGTRLTVT.

The chain recombines TRBV6-2 or TRBV6-3 with TRBJ2-5; 15 nucleotides agree with TRBD2. The ends lost 4 bases at V and 5 bases at J; junction bases unmatched: 14. Germline CDR1 is MNHEY and CDR2 is SVGEGT. The CDR3 runs to 19 residues. The CDR3 loop is CASSSSIPGLAGGMETQYF. CDR3 in DNA: TGTGCCAGCAGTTCTTCAATCCCGGGACTAGCGGGAGGAATGGAGACCCAGTACTTC.

With respect to this clonotype: A much bigger clone sits one base away, suggesting this may be a read error. Here the CDR3 reads CSSSLGVGEQYF. For the CDR3, the DNA is TGTTCCAGCAGTTTAGGGGTGGGGGAGCAGTACTTC. The rearrangement uses TRBV12-3 or TRBV12-4 and TRBJ2-7; maybe TRBD1 (5 bases). The CDR3 totals 12 residues.

This chain joins TRBV6-1 and TRBJ2-5; unclear D gene. V gave up 6 bases and J gave up 9 bases, with 14 bases separating them. This CDR3 is built from 12 residues. Looked up from germline, CDR1 is MNHNS and CDR2 is SASEGT. The CDR3, as DNA: TGTGCCAGCAGCGCTTCCGACGAGTCCCAGTACTTC. Translated, it gives CASSASDESQYF.

This clonotype has at least ten counts. The CDR3 reads CASSLSHGGLAGATGELFF. DNA for the CDR3: TGTGCCAGCAGTTTGAGTCATGGGGGACTAGCGGGGGCTACCGGGGAGCTGTTTTTT. The rearrangement joins TRBV12-3 or TRBV12-4 to TRBJ2-2, with 14 bases matching TRBD2. V gave up 3 bases and J gave up 5 bases; unmatched junction bases: 11. The CDR3 consists of 19 residues.

This clonotype was detected many times. The chain carries TRBV24-1 and TRBJ2-7, with TRBD2 matching 9 bases. Germline-derived CDR1 and CDR2 are KGHDR and SFDVKD. V was pared by 4 bases and J by 6 bases, with 12 bases of the junction left unmatched. The CDR3 is 16 amino acids. CDR3 amino acids: CATSEATSGFLGEQYF. CDR3 bases: TGTGCCACCAGTGAGGCGACTAGCGGCTTCCTGGGCGAGCAGTACTTC.

This clonotype showed up many times. The chain recombines TRBV6-1 with TRBJ1-5; perhaps TRBD1 as D (6 bases). CDR3 length: 13 amino acids. Per germline, CDR1 MNHNS and CDR2 SASEGT. The V end was cut by 2 bases, the J end by 9 bases, with 11 bases between. CDR3 amino acids: CASSERGGGPQHF. CDR3 bases: TGTGCCAGCAGTGAAAGGGGAGGGGGGCCCCAGCATTTT.

This clonotype came up many times. The chain recombines TRBV28 with TRBJ2-7; perhaps D is TRBD1 or TRBD2 (5 bases each). CDR3 length: 15 amino acids. Germline V gives CDR1 MDHEN, CDR2 SYDVKM. V was clipped by 4 bases and J by 2 bases, with 15 bases between them. CDR3 sequence reads: CASSSLPGRTYEQYF. The CDR3 region has the DNA TGTGCCAGCAGTTCTCTTCCGGGACGCACCTACGAGCAGTACTTC.

This clonotype was picked up a small number of times. The chain uses TRBV18 and TRBJ2-2; D is possibly TRBD2 (6 bases). The V and J ends lost 5 bases and 4 bases respectively, with 11 bases between them. The CDR3 covers 14 residues. Germline CDR1 is KGHSH and CDR2 is LQKENI. The CDR3 reads CASSGGLITGELFF. The CDR3 coding sequence is TGTGCCAGCTCAGGAGGACTAATCACCGGGGAGCTGTTTTTT.